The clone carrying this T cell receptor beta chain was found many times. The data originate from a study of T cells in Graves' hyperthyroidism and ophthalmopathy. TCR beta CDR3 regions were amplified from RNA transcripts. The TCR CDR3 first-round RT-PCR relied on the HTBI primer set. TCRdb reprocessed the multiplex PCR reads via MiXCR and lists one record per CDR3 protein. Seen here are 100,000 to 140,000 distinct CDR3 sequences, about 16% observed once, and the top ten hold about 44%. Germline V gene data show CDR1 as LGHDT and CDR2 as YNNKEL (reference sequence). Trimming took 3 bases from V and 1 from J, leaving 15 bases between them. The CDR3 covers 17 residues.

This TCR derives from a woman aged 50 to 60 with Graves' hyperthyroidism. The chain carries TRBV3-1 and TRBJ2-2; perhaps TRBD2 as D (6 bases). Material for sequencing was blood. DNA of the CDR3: TGTGCCAGCAGCCATGAAGGTTGGGACTTGAACACCGGGGAGCTGTTTTTT. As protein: CASSHEGWDLNTGELFF.